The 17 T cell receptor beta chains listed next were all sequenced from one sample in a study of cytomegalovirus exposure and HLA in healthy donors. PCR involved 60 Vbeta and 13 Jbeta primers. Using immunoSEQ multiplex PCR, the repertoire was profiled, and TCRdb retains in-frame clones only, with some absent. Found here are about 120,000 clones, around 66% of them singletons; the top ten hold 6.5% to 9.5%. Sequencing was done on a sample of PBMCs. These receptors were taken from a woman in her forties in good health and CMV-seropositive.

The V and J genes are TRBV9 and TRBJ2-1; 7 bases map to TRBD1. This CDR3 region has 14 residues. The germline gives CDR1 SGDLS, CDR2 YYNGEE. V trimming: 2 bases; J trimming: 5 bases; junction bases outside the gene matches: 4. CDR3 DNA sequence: TGTGCCAGCAGCGTCCAGGGGGTTAACAATGAGCAGTTCTTC. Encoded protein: CASSVQGVNNEQFF. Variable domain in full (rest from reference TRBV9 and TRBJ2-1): DSGVTQTPKHLITATGQRVTLRCSPRSGDLSVYWYQQSLDQGLQFLIQYYNGEERAKGNILERFSAQQFPDLHSELNLSSLELGDSALYFCASSVQGVNNEQFFGPGTRLTVL.

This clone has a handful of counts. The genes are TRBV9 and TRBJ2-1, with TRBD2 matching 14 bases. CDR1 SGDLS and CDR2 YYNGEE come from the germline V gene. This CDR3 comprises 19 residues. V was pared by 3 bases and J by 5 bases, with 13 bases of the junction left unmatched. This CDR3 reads CASSARGTSGRPTHNEQFF. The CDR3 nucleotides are TGTGCCAGCAGCGCAAGGGGGACTAGCGGGAGACCAACCCACAATGAGCAGTTCTTC.

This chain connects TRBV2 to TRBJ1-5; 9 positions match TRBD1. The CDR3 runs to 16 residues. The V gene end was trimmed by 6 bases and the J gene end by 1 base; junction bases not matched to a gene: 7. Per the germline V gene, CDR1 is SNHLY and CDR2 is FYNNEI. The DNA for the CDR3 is TGTGCCAGCAGGGGGATACAGGGGGCAAGCAATCAGCCCCAGCATTTT. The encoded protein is CASRGIQGASNQPQHF.

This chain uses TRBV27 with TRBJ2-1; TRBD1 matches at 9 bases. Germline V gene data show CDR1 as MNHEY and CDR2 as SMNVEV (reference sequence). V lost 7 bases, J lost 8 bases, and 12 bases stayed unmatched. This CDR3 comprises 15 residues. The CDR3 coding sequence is TGTGCCAGCAAATTATCCGGGACAGGGAGCGATGAGCAGTTCTTC. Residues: CASKLSGTGSDEQFF.

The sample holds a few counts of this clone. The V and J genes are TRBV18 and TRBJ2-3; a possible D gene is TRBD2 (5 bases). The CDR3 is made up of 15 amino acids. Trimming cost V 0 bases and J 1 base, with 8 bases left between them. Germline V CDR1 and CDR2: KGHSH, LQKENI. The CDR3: CASSPPSGGTDTQYF. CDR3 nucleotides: TGTGCCAGCTCACCACCGAGCGGAGGCACAGATACGCAGTATTTT. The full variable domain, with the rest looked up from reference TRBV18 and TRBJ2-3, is NAGVMQNPRHLVRRRGQEARLRCSPMKGHSHVYWYRQLPEEGLKFMVYLQKENIIDESGMPKERFSAEFPKEGPSILRIQQVVRGDSAAYFCASSPPSGGTDTQYFGPGTRLTVL.

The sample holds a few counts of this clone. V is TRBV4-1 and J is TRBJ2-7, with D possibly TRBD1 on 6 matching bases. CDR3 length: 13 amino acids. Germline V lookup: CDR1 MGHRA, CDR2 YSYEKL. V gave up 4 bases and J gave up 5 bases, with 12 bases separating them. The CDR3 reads CASSPGVGNEQYF. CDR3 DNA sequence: TGCGCCAGCAGCCCAGGGGTGGGCAACGAGCAGTACTTC.

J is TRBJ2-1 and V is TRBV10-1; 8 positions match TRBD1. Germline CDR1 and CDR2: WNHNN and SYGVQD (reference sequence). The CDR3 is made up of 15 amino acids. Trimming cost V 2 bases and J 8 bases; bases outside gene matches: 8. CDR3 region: CASSENRGEVYEQFF. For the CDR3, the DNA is TGCGCCAGCAGTGAGAACAGGGGGGAAGTCTATGAGCAGTTCTTC.

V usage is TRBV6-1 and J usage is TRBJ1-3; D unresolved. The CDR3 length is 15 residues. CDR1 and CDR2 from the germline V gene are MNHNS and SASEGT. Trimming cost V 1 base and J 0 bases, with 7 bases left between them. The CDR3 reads CASSEEAGSGNTIYF. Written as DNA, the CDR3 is TGTGCCAGCAGTGAAGAGGCAGGCTCTGGAAACACCATATATTTT.

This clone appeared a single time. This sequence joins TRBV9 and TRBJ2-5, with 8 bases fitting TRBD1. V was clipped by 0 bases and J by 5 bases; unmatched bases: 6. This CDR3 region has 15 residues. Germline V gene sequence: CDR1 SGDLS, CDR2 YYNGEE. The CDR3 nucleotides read TGTGCCAGCAGCGTAGGCCAGGGGGCCGGGGAGACCCAGTACTTC. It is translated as CASSVGQGAGETQYF.

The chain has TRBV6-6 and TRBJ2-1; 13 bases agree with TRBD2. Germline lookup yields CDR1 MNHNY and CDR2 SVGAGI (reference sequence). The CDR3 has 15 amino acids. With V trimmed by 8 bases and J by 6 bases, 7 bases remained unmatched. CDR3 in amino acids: CASGAGLAGVNEQFF. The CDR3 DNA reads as TGTGCCAGCGGGGCTGGACTAGCGGGAGTCAATGAGCAGTTCTTC.

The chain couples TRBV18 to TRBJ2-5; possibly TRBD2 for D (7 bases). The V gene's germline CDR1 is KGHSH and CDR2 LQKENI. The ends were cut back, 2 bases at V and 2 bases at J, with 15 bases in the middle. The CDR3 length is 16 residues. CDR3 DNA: TGTGCCAGCTCACCAGCGGGGGTGACAGGACAAGAGACCCAGTACTTC. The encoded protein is CASSPAGVTGQETQYF. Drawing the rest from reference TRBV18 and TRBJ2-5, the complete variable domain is NAGVMQNPRHLVRRRGQEARLRCSPMKGHSHVYWYRQLPEEGLKFMVYLQKENIIDESGMPKERFSAEFPKEGPSILRIQQVVRGDSAAYFCASSPAGVTGQETQYFGPGTRLLVL.

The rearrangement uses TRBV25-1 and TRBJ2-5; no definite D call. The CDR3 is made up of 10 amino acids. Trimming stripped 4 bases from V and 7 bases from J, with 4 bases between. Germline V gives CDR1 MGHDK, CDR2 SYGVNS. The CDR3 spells CASSGGTQYF. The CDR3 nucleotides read TGTGCCAGCAGTGGAGGGACCCAGTACTTC.

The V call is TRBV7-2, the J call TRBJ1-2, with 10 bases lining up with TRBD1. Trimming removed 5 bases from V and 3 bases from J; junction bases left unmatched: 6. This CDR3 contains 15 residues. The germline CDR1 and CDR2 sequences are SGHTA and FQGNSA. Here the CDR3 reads CASSLRTGGDYGYTF. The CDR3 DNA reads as TGTGCCAGCAGCCTCCGGACAGGGGGGGACTATGGCTACACCTTC. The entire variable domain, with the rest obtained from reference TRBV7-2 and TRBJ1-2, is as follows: GAGVSQSPSNKVTEKGKDVELRCDPISGHTALYWYRQSLGQGLEFLIYFQGNSAPDKSGLPSDRFSAERTGGSVSTLTIQRTQQEDSAVYLCASSLRTGGDYGYTFGSGTRLTVV.

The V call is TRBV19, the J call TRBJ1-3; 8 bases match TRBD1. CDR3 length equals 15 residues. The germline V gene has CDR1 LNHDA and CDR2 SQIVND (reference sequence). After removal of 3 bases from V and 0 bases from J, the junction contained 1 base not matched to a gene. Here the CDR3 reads CASSMGQVSGNTIYF. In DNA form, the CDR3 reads TGTGCCAGTAGTATGGGACAGGTCTCTGGAAACACCATATATTTT. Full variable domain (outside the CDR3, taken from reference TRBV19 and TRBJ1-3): DGGITQSPKYLFRKEGQNVTLSCEQNLNHDAMYWYRQDPGQGLRLIYYSQIVNDFQKGDIAEGYSVSREKKESFPLTVTSAQKNPTAFYLCASSMGQVSGNTIYFGEGSWLTVV.

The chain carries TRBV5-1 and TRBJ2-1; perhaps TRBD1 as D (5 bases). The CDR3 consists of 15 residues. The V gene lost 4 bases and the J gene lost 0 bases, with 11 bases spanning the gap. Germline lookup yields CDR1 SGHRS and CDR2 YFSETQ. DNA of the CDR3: TGCGCCAGCAGCATACAGGCGAACTCCTACAATGAGCAGTTCTTC. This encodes CASSIQANSYNEQFF.

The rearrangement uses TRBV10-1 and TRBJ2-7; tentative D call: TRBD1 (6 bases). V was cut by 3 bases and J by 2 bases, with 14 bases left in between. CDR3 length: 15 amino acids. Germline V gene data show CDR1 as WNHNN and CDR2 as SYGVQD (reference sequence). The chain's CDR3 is CASSDGITGTYEQYF. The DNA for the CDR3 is TGCGCCAGCAGTGATGGAATTACAGGGACCTACGAGCAGTACTTC.

The CDR3, as DNA: TGTGCCAGCAGTGACCTTAATCTTGGGGCTACCTACGAGCAGTACTTC. Encoded protein: CASSDLNLGATYEQYF. The chain recombines TRBV25-1 with TRBJ2-7; D may be TRBD1 (5 bases). Trimming took 3 bases from V and 2 from J, leaving 17 bases between them. This CDR3 is 16 amino acids long. Per germline, CDR1 MGHDK and CDR2 SYGVNS.